What follows are 5 T cell receptor beta chains derived from one specimen sequenced in a study of T cell repertoires in cytomegalovirus infection. Their antigens remain unidentified. TCRdb called the reads again in MiXCR, with one record for every CDR3 protein. The sample consists of around 140,000 distinct CDR3 sequences, over 30% of them appearing once. The specimen comprised CD8+ T cells from cultured PBMCs, sampled from culture after CMV antigen stimulation. All receptors come from a human donor in good health (CMV status not recorded). Some clones in this sample may be carry-over from other donors' samples.

The chain has TRBV5-1 and TRBJ1-6; D call uncertain. Trimming took 0 bases from V and 9 from J, leaving 16 bases between them. The CDR3 runs 16 residues. Germline V CDR1 and CDR2: SGHRS, YFSETQ. CDR3 residues: CASSLGEEEAGSPLHF. DNA for the CDR3: TGCGCCAGCAGCTTGGGTGAAGAAGAAGCCGGTTCACCCCTCCACTTT.

The chain has TRBV2 and TRBJ1-6; TRBD1 aligns across 9 bases. The J segment lost 9 bases and the V segment lost 5 bases, leaving 2 bases of the junction unmatched. CDR1 is SNHLY and CDR2 is FYNNEI in the germline V gene. The CDR3 is 13 amino acids. CDR3 loop: CASSPGQGSPLHF. CDR3 sequence (DNA): TGTGCCAGCAGTCCGGGACAGGGTTCACCCCTCCACTTT.

This clonotype was seen a handful of times. This rearrangement joins TRBV7-9 to TRBJ2-1, with D uncertain. The CDR3 covers 13 residues. The germline gives CDR1 SEHNR, CDR2 FQNEAQ (reference sequence). V was shortened by 5 bases and J by 8 bases, with 13 bases between the two germline ends. The chain's CDR3 is CASSPWGGDEQFF. The CDR3 coding sequence is TGTGCCAGCAGCCCTTGGGGTGGCGATGAGCAGTTCTTC.

V usage is TRBV5-1 and J usage is TRBJ1-1; no firm D call. The CDR3 covers 13 residues. Trimming left V 5 bases short and J 8 bases short, with 16 bases between. Germline CDR1 and CDR2: SGHRS and YFSETQ. The CDR3 reads CASRVDVGFEAFF. DNA for the CDR3: TGCGCCAGCAGGGTCGATGTGGGCTTCGAAGCTTTCTTT.

The chain couples TRBV10-3 to TRBJ1-1; D call uncertain. Germline CDR1 ENHRY, CDR2 SYGVKD. This CDR3 comprises 12 residues. The V gene lost 1 base and the J gene lost 4 bases, with 4 bases spanning the gap. The CDR3 is CAISEYGTEAFF. The CDR3 DNA is TGTGCCATCAGTGAGTACGGCACTGAAGCTTTCTTT.